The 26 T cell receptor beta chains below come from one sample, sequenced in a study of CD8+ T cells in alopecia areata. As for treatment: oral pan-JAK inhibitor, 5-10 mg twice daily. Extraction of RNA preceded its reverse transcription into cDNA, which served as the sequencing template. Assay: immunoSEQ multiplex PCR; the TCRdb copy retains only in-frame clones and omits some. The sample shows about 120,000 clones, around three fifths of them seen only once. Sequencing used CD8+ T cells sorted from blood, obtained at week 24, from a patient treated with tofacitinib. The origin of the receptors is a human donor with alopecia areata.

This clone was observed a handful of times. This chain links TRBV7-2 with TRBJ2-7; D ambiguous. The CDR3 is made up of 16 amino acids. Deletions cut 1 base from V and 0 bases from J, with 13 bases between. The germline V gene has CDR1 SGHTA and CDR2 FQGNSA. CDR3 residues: CASSLVGYPNSYEQYF. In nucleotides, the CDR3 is TGTGCCAGCAGCTTAGTGGGGTACCCGAACTCCTACGAGCAGTACTTC.

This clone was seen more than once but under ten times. The CDR3 DNA reads TGTGCCAGCAGCTTGGGAGGGGGGACCCAGTACTTC. Translating gives CASSLGGGTQYF. This chain links TRBV5-6 with TRBJ2-5, with TRBD1 as a possible D gene (6 bases). This CDR3 is built from 12 residues. V lost 0 bases, J lost 7 bases, and 7 bases lay in between. CDR1 is SGHDT and CDR2 is YYEEEE in the germline V gene.

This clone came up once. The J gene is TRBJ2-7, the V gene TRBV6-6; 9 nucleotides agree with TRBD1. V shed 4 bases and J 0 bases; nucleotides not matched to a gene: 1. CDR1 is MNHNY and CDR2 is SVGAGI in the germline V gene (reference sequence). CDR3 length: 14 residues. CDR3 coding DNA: TGTGCCAGCAGTTCGGGACAGGGCTCCTACGAGCAGTACTTC. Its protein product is CASSSGQGSYEQYF.

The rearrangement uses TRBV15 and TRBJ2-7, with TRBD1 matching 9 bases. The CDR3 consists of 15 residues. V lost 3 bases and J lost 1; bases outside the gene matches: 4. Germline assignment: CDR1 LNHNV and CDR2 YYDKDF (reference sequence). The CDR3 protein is CATSRGDRDSYEQYF. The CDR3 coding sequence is TGTGCCACCAGCAGGGGGGACAGGGATTCCTACGAGCAGTACTTC. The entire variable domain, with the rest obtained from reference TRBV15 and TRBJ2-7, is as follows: DAMVIQNPRYQVTQFGKPVTLSCSQTLNHNVMYWYQQKSSQAPKLLFHYYDKDFNNEADTPDNFQSRRPNTSFCFLDIRSPGLGDTAMYLCATSRGDRDSYEQYFGPGTRLTVT.

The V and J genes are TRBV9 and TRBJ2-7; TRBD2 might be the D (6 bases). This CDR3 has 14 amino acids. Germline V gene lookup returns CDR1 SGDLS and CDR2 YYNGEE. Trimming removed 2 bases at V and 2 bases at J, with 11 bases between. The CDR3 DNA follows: TGTGCCAGCAGCGTCCGGGACTTACCCTACGAGCAGTACTTC. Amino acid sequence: CASSVRDLPYEQYF.

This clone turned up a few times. The CDR3 protein is CASSSGTGRVWEQYF. The CDR3 DNA sequence: TGTGCCAGCAGCTCCGGGACGGGGAGGGTCTGGGAGCAGTACTTC. The rearrangement uses TRBV13 and TRBJ2-7; 7 bases fit TRBD2. The V gene's germline CDR1 is PRHDT and CDR2 FYEKMQ (reference sequence). The CDR3 runs to 15 residues. After removal of 4 bases from V and 7 bases from J, the junction contained 13 bases not matched to a gene.

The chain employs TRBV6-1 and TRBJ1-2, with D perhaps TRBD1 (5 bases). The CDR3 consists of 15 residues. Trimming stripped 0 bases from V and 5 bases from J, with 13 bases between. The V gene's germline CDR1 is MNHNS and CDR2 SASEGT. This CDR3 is CASSEAGLGDYGYTF. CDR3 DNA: TGTGCCAGCAGTGAAGCGGGTCTGGGGGATTATGGCTACACCTTC.

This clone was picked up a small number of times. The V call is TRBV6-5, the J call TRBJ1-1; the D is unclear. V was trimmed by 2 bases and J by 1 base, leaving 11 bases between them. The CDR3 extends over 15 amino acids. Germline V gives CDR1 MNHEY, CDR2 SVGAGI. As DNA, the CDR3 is TGTGCCAGCAGTTACCGCGGCCAGGAGAACACTGAAGCTTTCTTT. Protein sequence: CASSYRGQENTEAFF.

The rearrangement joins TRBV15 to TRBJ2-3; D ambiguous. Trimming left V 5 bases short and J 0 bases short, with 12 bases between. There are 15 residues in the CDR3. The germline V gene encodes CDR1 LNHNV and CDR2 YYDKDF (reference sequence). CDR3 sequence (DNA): TGTGCCACCAGCGCACCGGTATGGAGCACAGATACGCAGTATTTT. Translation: CATSAPVWSTDTQYF.

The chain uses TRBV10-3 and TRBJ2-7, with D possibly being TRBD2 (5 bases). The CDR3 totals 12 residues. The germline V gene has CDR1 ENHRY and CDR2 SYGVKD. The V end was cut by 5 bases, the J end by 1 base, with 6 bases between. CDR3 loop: CAISTGSYEQYF. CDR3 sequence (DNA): TGTGCCATCAGTACGGGATCCTACGAGCAGTACTTC.

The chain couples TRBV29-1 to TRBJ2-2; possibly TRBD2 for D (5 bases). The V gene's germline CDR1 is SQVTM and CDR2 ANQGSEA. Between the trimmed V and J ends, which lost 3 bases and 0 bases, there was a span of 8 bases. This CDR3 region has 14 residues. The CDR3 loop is CSVEAGANTGELFF. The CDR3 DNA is TGCAGCGTTGAGGCGGGCGCGAACACCGGGGAGCTGTTTTTT.

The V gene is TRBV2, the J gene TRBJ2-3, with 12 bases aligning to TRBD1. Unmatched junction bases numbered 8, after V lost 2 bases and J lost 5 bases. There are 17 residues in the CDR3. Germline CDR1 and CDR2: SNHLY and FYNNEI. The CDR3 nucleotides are TGTGCCAGCAGTGAAAGTCTCGGGACAGGGGGCCTAGATACGCAGTATTTT. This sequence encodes CASSESLGTGGLDTQYF. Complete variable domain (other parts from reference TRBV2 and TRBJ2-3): EPEVTQTPSHQVTQMGQEVILRCVPISNHLYFYWYRQILGQKVEFLVSFYNNEISEKSEIFDDQFSVERPDGSNFTLKIRSTKLEDSAMYFCASSESLGTGGLDTQYFGPGTRLTVL.

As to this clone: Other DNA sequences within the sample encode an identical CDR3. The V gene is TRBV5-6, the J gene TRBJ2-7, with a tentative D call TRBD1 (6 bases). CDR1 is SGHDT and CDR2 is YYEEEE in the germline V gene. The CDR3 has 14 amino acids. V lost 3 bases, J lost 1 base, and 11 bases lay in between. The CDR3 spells CASSSQGFSYEQYF. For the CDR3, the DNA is TGTGCCAGCAGCTCACAGGGATTTTCCTACGAGCAGTACTTC. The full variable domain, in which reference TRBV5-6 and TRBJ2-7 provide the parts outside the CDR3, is DAGVTQSPTHLIKTRGQQVTLRCSPKSGHDTVSWYQQALGQGPQFIFQYYEEEERQRGNFPDRFSGHQFPNYSSELNVNALLLGDSALYLCASSSQGFSYEQYFGPGTRLTVT.

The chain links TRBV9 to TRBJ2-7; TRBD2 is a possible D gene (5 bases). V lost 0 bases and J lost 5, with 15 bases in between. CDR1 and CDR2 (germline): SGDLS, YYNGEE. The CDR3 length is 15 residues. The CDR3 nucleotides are TGTGCCAGCAGCGTAGAGCCCGGGGTAGGCGACGAGCAGTACTTC. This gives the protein CASSVEPGVGDEQYF.

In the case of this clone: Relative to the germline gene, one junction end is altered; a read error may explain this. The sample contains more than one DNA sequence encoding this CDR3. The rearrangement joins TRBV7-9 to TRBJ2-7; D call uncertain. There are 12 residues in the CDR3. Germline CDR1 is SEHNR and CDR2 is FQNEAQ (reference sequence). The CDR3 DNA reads TGTGCCAGCAGTTTAGGGTCATACGAGCAGTACTTC. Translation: CASSLGSYEQYF.

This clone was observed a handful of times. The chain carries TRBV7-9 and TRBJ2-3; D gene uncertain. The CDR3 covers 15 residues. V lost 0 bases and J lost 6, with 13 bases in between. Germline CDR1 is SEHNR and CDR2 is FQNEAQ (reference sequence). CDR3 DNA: TGTGCCAGCAGCTTAGCGCTAGAACTGACGGATACGCAGTATTTT. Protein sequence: CASSLALELTDTQYF.

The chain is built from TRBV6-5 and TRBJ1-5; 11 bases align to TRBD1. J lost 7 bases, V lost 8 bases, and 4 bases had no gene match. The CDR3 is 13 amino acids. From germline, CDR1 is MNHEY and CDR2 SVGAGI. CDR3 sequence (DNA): TGTGCCAGCGGGGACAGGGGGGTCCAGCCCCAGCATTTT. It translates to CASGDRGVQPQHF.

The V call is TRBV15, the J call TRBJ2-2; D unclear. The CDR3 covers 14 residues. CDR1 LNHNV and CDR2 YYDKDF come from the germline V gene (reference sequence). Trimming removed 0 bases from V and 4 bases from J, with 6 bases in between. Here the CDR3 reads CATSRDLSTGELFF. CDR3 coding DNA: TGTGCCACCAGCAGAGATCTGTCCACCGGGGAGCTGTTTTTT.

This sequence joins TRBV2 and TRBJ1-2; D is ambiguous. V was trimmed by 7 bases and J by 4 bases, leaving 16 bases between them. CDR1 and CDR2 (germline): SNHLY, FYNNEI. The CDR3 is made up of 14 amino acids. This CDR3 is CASTGALGPYGYTF. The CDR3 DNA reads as TGTGCCAGCACCGGAGCTCTCGGACCCTATGGCTACACCTTC. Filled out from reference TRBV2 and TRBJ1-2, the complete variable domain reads EPEVTQTPSHQVTQMGQEVILRCVPISNHLYFYWYRQILGQKVEFLVSFYNNEISEKSEIFDDQFSVERPDGSNFTLKIRSTKLEDSAMYFCASTGALGPYGYTFGSGTRLTVV.

CDR3 bases: TGTGCCAGCAGCTCTGAACTAGCGGGGGTAACAGATACGCAGTATTTT. Protein sequence: CASSSELAGVTDTQYF. J is TRBJ2-3 and V is TRBV7-9; 11 bases fit TRBD2. CDR1 and CDR2 (germline): SEHNR, FQNEAQ (reference sequence). CDR3 length: 16 amino acids. With 4 bases clipped from V and 3 bases from J, the junction kept 6 bases outside the gene matches.

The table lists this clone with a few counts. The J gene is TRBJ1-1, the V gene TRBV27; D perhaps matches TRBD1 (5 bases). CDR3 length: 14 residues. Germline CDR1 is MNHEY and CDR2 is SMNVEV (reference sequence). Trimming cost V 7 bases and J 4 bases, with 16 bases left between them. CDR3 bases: TGTGCCAGCAAGTCCTCAGGGAGTGGCACTGAAGCTTTCTTT. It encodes CASKSSGSGTEAFF.

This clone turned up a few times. The CDR3 spells CSVEGTGTRIDEQYF. CDR3 DNA sequence: TGCAGCGTTGAAGGGACCGGGACACGGATCGACGAGCAGTACTTC. V is TRBV29-1 and J is TRBJ2-7; the D gene is possibly TRBD1 (6 bases). The length of the CDR3 is 15 residues. CDR1 is SQVTM and CDR2 is ANQGSEA in the germline V gene. Trimming removed 1 base from V and 5 bases from J, with 18 bases in between.

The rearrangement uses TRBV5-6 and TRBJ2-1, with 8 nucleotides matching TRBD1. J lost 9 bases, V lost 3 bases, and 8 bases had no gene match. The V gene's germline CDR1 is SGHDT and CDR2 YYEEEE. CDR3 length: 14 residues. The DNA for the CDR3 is TGTGCCAGCAGCTGGGGGACAGGTGGAGGTGAGCAGTTCTTC. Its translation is CASSWGTGGGEQFF.

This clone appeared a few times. The CDR3 sequence is CASSQTRRNTEAFF. The CDR3 bases are TGCGCCAGCAGCCAAACTCGGAGGAACACTGAAGCTTTCTTT. The V gene is TRBV4-1, the J gene TRBJ1-1; no firm D call. Between the trimmed V and J ends, which lost 2 bases and 1 base, there was a span of 8 bases. Germline V lookup: CDR1 MGHRA, CDR2 YSYEKL. This CDR3 has 14 residues.

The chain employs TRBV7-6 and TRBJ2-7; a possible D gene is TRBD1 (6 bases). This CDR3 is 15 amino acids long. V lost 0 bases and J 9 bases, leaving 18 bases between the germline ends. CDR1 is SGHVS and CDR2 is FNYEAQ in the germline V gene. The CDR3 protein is CASSLALGHLAGQYF. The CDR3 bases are TGTGCCAGCAGCTTAGCCCTGGGACACCTTGCTGGGCAGTACTTC. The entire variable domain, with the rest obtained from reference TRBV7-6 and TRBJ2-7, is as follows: GAGVSQSPRYKVTKRGQDVALRCDPISGHVSLYWYRQALGQGPEFLTYFNYEAQQDKSGLPNDRFSAERPEGSISTLTIQRTEQRDSAMYRCASSLALGHLAGQYFGPGTRLTVT.

The CDR3 here is CSAYTSQETQYF. CDR3 in DNA: TGCAGCGCTTACACAAGCCAAGAGACCCAGTACTTC. The rearrangement uses TRBV29-1 and TRBJ2-5; D is uncertain. The V end was cut by 7 bases, the J end by 1 base, with 10 bases between. The germline V gene encodes CDR1 SQVTM and CDR2 ANQGSEA. CDR3 size: 12 residues.